This is a list of T cell receptor beta chains from one sample in a study of cytomegalovirus exposure and HLA in healthy donors. The data were produced by immunoSEQ multiplex PCR, yet TCRdb's version contains in-frame clones alone and is incomplete. The sample consists of 200,000 or so clones, 78% of them appearing once. Sequenced sample: PBMCs. These receptor sequences come from a male donor in good health and CMV-seronegative. Each CDR3 is given with its conserved first and last residue. Each record gives: clone size, D gene, J gene, V gene, CDR3 DNA, CDR3 protein. D genes are given only for firm matches. Size tells how often a clone was seen (once, few, many) or the class of an expanded clone, and some rows leave it out.

>.|.|TRBJ1-1|TRBV9
TGTGCCAGCAGCGTAGGAGCCCTAGGCGCTGAAGCTTTCTTT
CASSVGALGAEAFF
>.|.|TRBJ1-1|TRBV27
TGTGCCAGCAGTTTTAGGGAGCGGACTGAAGCTTTCTTT
CASSFRERTEAFF
>once|.|TRBJ1-5|TRBV21-1
TGTGCCAGCAGCAAAGCAGGGACAGGGCCTTATAGCAATCAGCCCCAGCATTTT
CASSKAGTGPYSNQPQHF
>.|.|TRBJ1-2|TRBV2
TGTGCCAGCAAACGCGAGACAGCGAACTATGGCTACACCTTC
CASKRETANYGYTF
>.|.|TRBJ1-6|TRBV6-5
TGTGCCAGCAGTTACACAATAAGCTCCTATAATTCACCCCTCCACTTT
CASSYTISSYNSPLHF
>once|TRBD2|TRBJ2-7|TRBV2
TGTGCCAGCAGTGACCTCAGCGGGATCTCCTACGAGCAGTACTTC
CASSDLSGISYEQYF
>.|.|TRBJ2-2|TRBV10-2
TGCGCCAGCAGGAGGACAGCGAACACCGGGGAGCTGTTTTTT
CASRRTANTGELFF
>.|TRBD1|TRBJ1-2|TRBV28
TGTGCCAGCAGTTCCCAGACAGGGGGCTGGAGTGGCTACACCTTC
CASSSQTGGWSGYTF
>.|.|TRBJ1-1|TRBV7-3
TGTGCCAGCAGCTCCGGGACAACCCTTGAAGCTTTCTTT
CASSSGTTLEAFF
>.|.|TRBJ2-3|TRBV18
TGTGCCAGCTCCGCGGGGAGCACAGATACGCAGTATTTT
CASSAGSTDTQYF
>.|TRBD1|TRBJ2-1|TRBV6-5
TGTGCCAGCAGCCCACAGGGGGCAGTAATGAATGAGCAGTTCTTC
CASSPQGAVMNEQFF
>once|TRBD2|TRBJ2-5|TRBV7-3
TGTGCCAGCAGGCTTATAGCGGGAGGTCAAGAGACCCAGTACTTC
CASRLIAGGQETQYF
>.|.|TRBJ2-1|TRBV15
TGTGCCACCAGCATTATAGGGGCGACCTACAATGAGCAGTTCTTC
CATSIIGATYNEQFF
>.|TRBD2|TRBJ2-3|TRBV14
TGTGCCAGCAGCCAAGCGCCTAGCGGTCCGACTAGCACAGATACGCAGTATTTT
CASSQAPSGPTSTDTQYF
>.|.|TRBJ2-7|TRBV14
TGTGCCAGCAGCCAGCTCCGTGGACAGTCGAGCTCCTACGAGCAGTACTTC
CASSQLRGQSSSYEQYF
>.|TRBD2|TRBJ2-7|TRBV5-4
TGTGCCAGCAGCACCCGGACTAGCGCTACCTACGAGCAGTACTTC
CASSTRTSATYEQYF
>.|.|TRBJ1-1|TRBV2
TGTGCCAGCAGTGCCAGGGGAAGGAACACTGAAGCTTTCTTT
CASSARGRNTEAFF
>.|.|TRBJ2-7|TRBV29-1
TGCAGCGTTAGCCCCACAGGGTACAGCTCCTACGAGCAGTACTTC
CSVSPTGYSSYEQYF
>.|TRBD2|TRBJ2-1|TRBV25-1
TGTGCCAGCAGTGAATGGGGACTAGCGGGGTCTTACAATGAGCAGTTCTTC
CASSEWGLAGSYNEQFF
>.|.|TRBJ2-1|TRBV9
TGTGCCAGCAGCGTGCAACCCACGGGAGTCGGAAATGAGCAGTTCTTC
CASSVQPTGVGNEQFF